This T cell receptor beta chain comes out of a study of blood T cell repertoires in COVID-19. TCRdb's table, derived via immunoSEQ multiplex PCR, lists solely in-frame clones and lacks some. The data contain about 140,000 clones, roughly 80% of them singletons. The germline V and J ends were trimmed by 0 bases and 0 bases, with 10 bases remaining between them. Germline V gives CDR1 SGDLS, CDR2 YYNGEE. There are 16 residues in the CDR3. The receptor comes from a man aged 55 to 69 who had recovered from COVID-19. This chain links TRBV9 with TRBJ2-1; tentative D call: TRBD1 (5 bases). Sequenced input: peripheral blood. CDR3 in DNA: TGTGCCAGCAGCGTAGTCCCCCAGGGCTCCTACAATGAGCAGTTCTTC. This translates into CASSVVPQGSYNEQFF.